This is a list of T cell receptor beta chains from one sample in a study of shared clonotypes between healthy human individuals. Method: immunoSEQ multiplex PCR; TCRdb's copy keeps in-frame clones and lacks some. The sample yields about 1 million clones, 60% to 80% seen once. The source material was memory CD4+ T cells sorted from blood. These receptors were collected from a man between 18 and 29 years old in good health. Each CDR3 is given with its conserved first and last residue. Fields, in order: V gene, J gene, D gene, clone size, CDR3 length, CDR3 DNA, CDR3 protein. D genes are given only for firm matches. The size of a clone is reported for some rows only, either as once, few or many, or as a class for expanded clones.

TRBV19	TRBJ1-1	NA	NA	13	TGTGCCACCCTGAACAGGCCGAACACTGAAGCTTTCTTT	CATLNRPNTEAFF
TRBV30	TRBJ2-7	TRBD2	NA	12	TGTGCCTGGAGAGCGGGAGAGATCGAGCAGTACTTC	CAWRAGEIEQYF
TRBV27	TRBJ2-7	NA	NA	15	TGTGCCAGCAGTGCCTACCGGAGGGGGGCCTACGAGCAGTACTTC	CASSAYRRGAYEQYF
TRBV30	TRBJ2-7	NA	NA	11	TGTGCCTGGGGGTCATCCTACGAGCAGTACTTC	CAWGSSYEQYF
TRBV28	TRBJ1-5	NA	many	12	TGTGCCAGCAGTCGGGACGGGCAGCCCCAGCATTTT	CASSRDGQPQHF
TRBV7-9	TRBJ1-3	NA	NA	15	TGTGCCAGCAGCTTGTTTCAGGGTTCTGGAAACACCATATATTTT	CASSLFQGSGNTIYF
TRBV10-3	TRBJ2-7	NA	NA	13	TGTGCCATCAGTGGGGCCAACCCCTACGAGCAGTACTTC	CAISGANPYEQYF
TRBV6-5	TRBJ1-1	NA	few	10	TGTGCCAGCAGTTCCGGCGGAGCTTTCTTT	CASSSGGAFF
TRBV5-6	TRBJ2-3	TRBD1	NA	16	TGTGCCAGCAGGAGAACAGGGGGCCAGATCACAGATACGCAGTATTTT	CASRRTGGQITDTQYF
TRBV5-1	TRBJ2-2	TRBD1	NA	15	TGCGCCAGCAGCATCGGACAGGGAAAGACCGGGGAGCTGTTTTTT	CASSIGQGKTGELFF
TRBV28	TRBJ1-4	NA	NA	14	TGTGCCAGCAGACCTATGGGGGGTAATGAAAAACTGTTTTTT	CASRPMGGNEKLFF
TRBV10-1	TRBJ2-7	TRBD1	NA	14	TGCGCCAGCAGTCCGGACAGGGGGGCCTACGAGCAGTACTTC	CASSPDRGAYEQYF
TRBV18	TRBJ2-7	NA	NA	14	TGTGCCAGCTCACCAAGCTGGGGGACGGGTGAGCAGTACTTC	CASSPSWGTGEQYF
TRBV19	TRBJ2-7	TRBD2	few	15	TGTGCCAGTAGTACTACTAGCGGGGGTTCCTACGAGCAGTACTTC	CASSTTSGGSYEQYF
TRBV19	TRBJ2-4	TRBD1	NA	13	TGTGCCAGCACCGACAGGGACAAAAACATTCAGTACTTC	CASTDRDKNIQYF
TRBV5-1	TRBJ2-3	NA	NA	14	TGCGCCAGCAGCTTGGCGACATCCGCAGATACGCAGTATTTT	CASSLATSADTQYF
TRBV6-5	TRBJ1-6	TRBD1	NA	16	TGTGCCAGCAGTTACGCCCCGGGACAGGGGAATTCACCCCTCCACTTT	CASSYAPGQGNSPLHF
TRBV4-1	TRBJ2-2	NA	NA	14	TGCGCCAGCAGCCAAGACCGGGGCCCCGGGGAGCTGTTTTTT	CASSQDRGPGELFF
TRBV5-4	TRBJ2-1	TRBD2	NA	15	TGTGCCAGCAGGCGGACTAGCGGGAGTTACAATGAGCAGTTCTTC	CASRRTSGSYNEQFF
TRBV18	TRBJ1-6	TRBD1	NA	15	TGTGCCAGCTCACCTACAGGGGGCGGAAATTCACCCCTCCACTTT	CASSPTGGGNSPLHF
TRBV2	TRBJ1-3	TRBD1	few	13	TGTGCCAGCAGTGTGACAGGGTGGAACACCATATATTTT	CASSVTGWNTIYF
TRBV7-2	TRBJ2-5	NA	NA	15	TGTGCCAGCAGCTTAGCGGGGGGGCAGTTTGAGACCCAGTACTTC	CASSLAGGQFETQYF
TRBV10-3	TRBJ1-6	TRBD1	few	17	TGTGCCATCAGAGAAACAACCAGACAGGGGGCTGATTCACCCCTCCACTTT	CAIRETTRQGADSPLHF
TRBV10-2	TRBJ2-7	TRBD2	NA	14	TGCGCCAGCAGTGTACGCCTAGCGGGGTACGAGCAGTACTTC	CASSVRLAGYEQYF
TRBV5-1	TRBJ2-7	TRBD1	NA	16	TGCGCCAGCAGTTATTACGGTCGACAGGGGATGGGCGAGCAGTACTTC	CASSYYGRQGMGEQYF
TRBV6-1	TRBJ2-5	TRBD1	NA	13	TGTTCTTCACGGGACAGCCGCCTCGGGGCCCAGTACTTC	CSSRDSRLGAQYF
TRBV5-1	TRBJ2-1	TRBD1	NA	13	TGCGCCAGCCGAGAGGGGGCCCCCACTGAGCAGTTCTTC	CASREGAPTEQFF
TRBV7-3	TRBJ1-2	NA	NA	13	TGTGCCAGCAGCTTAGGCGCTAACTATGGCTACACCTTC	CASSLGANYGYTF
TRBV7-9	TRBJ1-1	NA	few	12	TGTGCCAGCAGCCCCGAAGGGGTTGAAGCTTTCTTT	CASSPEGVEAFF
TRBV18	TRBJ2-2	TRBD2	many	14	TGTGCCAGCTCACTGACTAGCTTCGCCGGGGAGCTGTTTTTT	CASSLTSFAGELFF
TRBV30	TRBJ2-2	NA	NA	12	TGTGCCTGGAGTGAGGGTGCCGGGGAGCTGTTTTTT	CAWSEGAGELFF
TRBV25-1	TRBJ2-5	TRBD1	NA	16	TGTGCCAGCAGTAGACAGGGGGCTAATGGGGGAGAGACCCAGTACTTC	CASSRQGANGGETQYF
TRBV4-3	TRBJ2-3	TRBD2	NA	18	TGCGCCAGCAGCCAAGATGCGACTAGCGGGTCTAGCACAGATACGCAGTATTTT	CASSQDATSGSSTDTQYF
TRBV5-4	TRBJ1-6	NA	many	14	TGTGCCAGCAGGGGGTCCGGTGGCAATTCACCCCTCCACTTT	CASRGSGGNSPLHF
TRBV30	TRBJ1-6	NA	NA	14	TGTGCCTGGAGTGTCGGGACCGCTAATTCACCCCTCCACTTT	CAWSVGTANSPLHF
TRBV19	TRBJ2-2	NA	NA	17	TGTGCCAGTAATCGGGAACAGGTGGTTGCGAACACCGGGGAGCTGTTTTTT	CASNREQVVANTGELFF
TRBV27	TRBJ1-2	TRBD1	NA	16	TGTGCCAGCAGTGCACGACAGGGAGTAGTAAACTATGGCTACACCTTC	CASSARQGVVNYGYTF
TRBV28	TRBJ2-7	NA	once	11	TGTGCCAGCAGTTACAGCTACGAGCAGTACTTC	CASSYSYEQYF
TRBV29-1	TRBJ1-2	NA	once	14	TGCAGCGTTGAAGGGACAGCTGGGAACTATGGCTACACCTTC	CSVEGTAGNYGYTF
TRBV25-1	TRBJ2-1	NA	NA	14	TGTGCCAGCAGTGATCTATCAGGGGCTGGTGAGCAGTTCTTC	CASSDLSGAGEQFF